The entry that follows covers one T cell receptor beta chain sequence. This specimen comes from a study of OX40 agonist ivuxolimab in advanced cancers. Data came from immunoSEQ multiplex PCR; TCRdb stores just in-frame clones and leaves some out. The table shows about 51,000 clones, with 84% occurring only once. The CDR3 length is 13 residues. CDR1 and CDR2 (germline): SGHNT, YENEEA. Trimming shortened V by 5 bases and J by 5 bases, and 10 bases separated the two germline ends. The material sequenced was CD4+ or CD8+ T cells sorted from blood, taken in a trial of the OX40 agonist ivuxolimab. The sequence derives from an adult with an advanced solid tumor such as melanoma, head and neck, liver or kidney cancer. The V call is TRBV11-3, the J call TRBJ1-5; a weak D match, TRBD1 (6 bases). For the CDR3, the DNA is TGTGCCAGCAGCCCAGGGGCGGATCAGCCCCAGCATTTT. Its translation: CASSPGADQPQHF.